This T cell receptor beta chain was identified during a study of blood T cells in healthy people across ages. Every donor gave 9 to 10 milliliters of peripheral blood. This clonotype was seen more than once but under ten times. Through a sample-barcoded 5' primer and a J-beta primer mix, a second PCR was run for 7 to 11 cycles. MiXCR, run by TCRdb on the 5' RACE reads, gives a single entry per CDR3 protein. Of about 580,000 distinct CDR3 sequences listed, roughly 48% were seen once; the top ten hold about 26%. Looked up from germline, CDR1 is DFQATT and CDR2 is SNEGSKA (reference sequence). V was cut by 7 bases and J by 1 base, with 4 bases left in between. The CDR3 spans 10 residues.

The material sequenced was blood. This receptor was obtained from a man at least 80 years old in good health. The chain combines TRBV20-1 with TRBJ1-1; D is unclear. CDR3 residues: CSDPNTEAFF. As DNA, the CDR3 is TGCAGTGATCCGAACACTGAAGCTTTCTTT.